The 27 T cell receptor beta chains listed next were all sequenced from one sample in a study of blood T cell repertoires in COVID-19. This table comes from immunoSEQ multiplex PCR, and its TCRdb copy is limited to in-frame clones, with some not included. The table records around 100,000 clones, about 83% of them present only once. Sample: peripheral blood. These receptor sequences come from a human donor in a cohort sampled during active COVID-19.

The chain employs TRBV5-6 and TRBJ1-2; possibly TRBD1 for D (5 bases). V was shortened by 2 bases and J by 0 bases, with 8 bases between the two germline ends. CDR1 SGHDT and CDR2 YYEEEE come from the germline V gene. This CDR3 has 14 residues. CDR3 DNA: TGTGCCAGCAGCTTCAGGGTTACTAACTATGGCTACACCTTC. It specifies CASSFRVTNYGYTF.

In this sample, this clone turned up once. J is TRBJ2-1 and V is TRBV2; tentative D call: TRBD2 (5 bases). Trimming left V 4 bases short and J 15 bases short, with 13 bases between. Germline assignment: CDR1 SNHLY and CDR2 FYNNEI. The CDR3 extends over 11 amino acids. The CDR3 is CASSGSSWGFF. The CDR3, as DNA: TGTGCCAGCAGTGGGTCTAGCTGGGGGTTCTTC.

The chain uses TRBV7-9 and TRBJ2-3; D perhaps matches TRBD2 (7 bases). The CDR3 is 15 amino acids. The ends were cut back, 3 bases at V and 3 bases at J, with 13 bases in the middle. Germline-derived CDR1 and CDR2 are SEHNR and FQNEAQ (reference sequence). CDR3 sequence reads: CASSFPGGRTDTQYF. The CDR3 DNA reads TGTGCCAGCAGCTTCCCGGGGGGCAGGACAGATACGCAGTATTTT.

V gene TRBV28 combines with J gene TRBJ2-3; 8 positions agree with TRBD2. The CDR3 length is 16 residues. J lost 5 bases, V lost 5 bases, and 12 bases had no gene match. Germline V gene sequence: CDR1 MDHEN, CDR2 SYDVKM. The CDR3 DNA reads as TGTGCCAGCAGTCCCCCCGCAGCGGGAGAAAGAGATACGCAGTATTTT. It is translated as CASSPPAAGERDTQYF.

This chain joins TRBV11-2 and TRBJ2-5; no reliable D call. The CDR3 runs 12 residues. Trimming took 2 bases from V and 5 from J, leaving 6 bases between them. Germline CDR1 SGHAT, CDR2 FQNNGV. The CDR3, as DNA: TGTGCCAGCAGCTTACAGAGGGAGACCCAGTACTTC. Translated, it gives CASSLQRETQYF.

The sample holds one count of this clone. The V gene is TRBV19, the J gene TRBJ2-7; possible D gene TRBD2, 6 bases. The CDR3 is 14 residues long. The V end lost 4 bases, the J end lost 0 bases, and 10 bases lay between the germline ends. Germline V CDR1 and CDR2: LNHDA, SQIVND (reference sequence). CDR3 loop: CASSTRLGSYEQYF. The DNA of the CDR3 is TGTGCCAGTAGTACCAGACTAGGCTCCTACGAGCAGTACTTC.

V usage is TRBV7-2 and J usage is TRBJ2-7; 9 bases line up with TRBD1. The CDR3 contains 14 residues. Looked up from germline, CDR1 is SGHTA and CDR2 is FQGNSA. J gave up 4 bases and V 5 bases, and 6 bases lay outside the gene matches. The CDR3 is CASSLGQGTYEQYF. CDR3 DNA sequence: TGTGCCAGCAGCCTGGGACAGGGAACATACGAGCAGTACTTC.

This rearrangement joins TRBV27 to TRBJ2-6; D remains ambiguous. Germline values: CDR1 MNHEY, CDR2 SMNVEV (reference sequence). The CDR3 covers 18 residues. The ends were cut back, 4 bases at V and 0 bases at J, with 16 bases in the middle. Here the CDR3 reads CASSSYAFQLSGANVLTF. In DNA form, the CDR3 reads TGTGCCAGCAGTTCCTACGCTTTCCAACTCTCTGGGGCCAACGTCCTGACTTTC.

The chain joins TRBV5-1 to TRBJ1-2, with D possibly matching TRBD1 (6 bases). CDR3 length: 16 residues. Germline V gene sequence: CDR1 SGHRS, CDR2 YFSETQ. Trimming took 4 bases from V and 4 from J, leaving 20 bases between them. The CDR3 region has the DNA TGCGCCAGCAGCCGCGGGGGGCCTAACTCAGGCTATGGCTACACCTTC. As protein: CASSRGGPNSGYGYTF.

This chain joins TRBV5-1 and TRBJ1-3; D is perhaps TRBD1 (5 bases). Germline V gene lookup returns CDR1 SGHRS and CDR2 YFSETQ. Trimming took 4 bases from V and 0 from J, leaving 11 bases between them. The CDR3 extends over 15 amino acids. CDR3 sequence reads: CASSPGGSSGNTIYF. The CDR3, as DNA: TGCGCCAGCAGCCCGGGGGGTTCCTCTGGAAACACCATATATTTT.

This rearrangement joins TRBV20-1 to TRBJ2-1, with 9 bases that match TRBD2. The V gene end was trimmed by 3 bases and the J gene end by 9 bases; junction bases not matched to a gene: 9. Looked up from germline, CDR1 is DFQATT and CDR2 is SNEGSKA (reference sequence). The CDR3 has 14 amino acids. CDR3: CSASRAGGPGEQFF. CDR3 nucleotides: TGCAGTGCTAGTAGGGCGGGGGGGCCCGGTGAGCAGTTCTTC.

This clone was observed a few times. The gene calls are TRBV5-4 and TRBJ2-1; D gene ambiguous. Looked up from germline, CDR1 is SGHNT and CDR2 is YYREEE (reference sequence). The CDR3 runs 14 residues. V was pared by 0 bases and J by 6 bases, with 10 bases between. CDR3 bases: TGTGCCAGCAGCTTGGAGTTTGTCAGCAATGAGCAGTTCTTC. Amino acids: CASSLEFVSNEQFF.

The chain links TRBV29-1 to TRBJ2-3; TRBD2 matches at 9 bases. This CDR3 region has 13 residues. The germline V gene has CDR1 SQVTM and CDR2 ANQGSEA. V lost 4 bases and J lost 4; bases outside the gene matches: 3. The CDR3: CSVGAGGSDTQYF. The CDR3 DNA is TGCAGCGTTGGAGCGGGAGGTTCAGATACGCAGTATTTT.

The chain links TRBV2 to TRBJ1-5; TRBD1 matches 12 bases. From germline, CDR1 is SNHLY and CDR2 FYNNEI. Trimming at V came to 6 bases and at J to 6 bases, leaving 6 bases not matched to a gene. This CDR3 is 15 amino acids long. For the CDR3, the DNA is TGTGCCAGCAGGGGACAGGGGGCGTACGGTCAGCCCCAGCATTTT. Protein: CASRGQGAYGQPQHF.

In its sample, this clone was seen a few times. This chain joins TRBV18 and TRBJ1-3; a possible D gene is TRBD1 (5 bases). CDR1 is KGHSH and CDR2 is LQKENI in the germline V gene. V was trimmed by 3 bases and J by 2 bases, leaving 11 bases between them. The CDR3 runs to 15 residues. The CDR3 sequence: CASSPGGEAGNTIYF. CDR3 DNA sequence: TGTGCCAGCTCACCTGGAGGGGAGGCTGGAAACACCATATATTTT.

The V gene is TRBV7-2, the J gene TRBJ2-1; D may be TRBD2 (6 bases). V dropped 1 base and J dropped 8 bases, with 12 bases sitting between them. The length of the CDR3 is 14 residues. Germline V lookup: CDR1 SGHTA, CDR2 FQGNSA. In DNA form, the CDR3 reads TGTGCCAGCAGCTTAGGGGGGACTCCTGATGAGCAGTTCTTC. Translating gives CASSLGGTPDEQFF.

This chain connects TRBV29-1 to TRBJ1-1, with D perhaps matching TRBD1 (6 bases). The germline V and J ends were trimmed by 4 bases and 2 bases, with 20 bases remaining between them. Germline CDR1 reads SQVTM; CDR2 reads ANQGSEA. The CDR3 runs to 16 residues. The CDR3 spells CSVVGGARLYNTEAFF. CDR3 coding DNA: TGCAGCGTTGTGGGGGGGGCCAGGCTTTATAACACTGAAGCTTTCTTT.

The sample holds one count of this clone. The rearrangement joins TRBV6-5 to TRBJ1-1; D is undetermined. The CDR3 is 15 residues long. V was clipped by 2 bases and J by 1 base, with 11 bases between them. Germline V gives CDR1 MNHEY, CDR2 SVGAGI. CDR3 amino acids: CASSYIGLTNTEAFF. The CDR3 coding sequence is TGTGCCAGCAGTTACATAGGACTCACGAACACTGAAGCTTTCTTT.

This clone was observed once. This sequence joins TRBV5-1 and TRBJ2-1; D gene uncertain. The CDR3 runs to 16 residues. Trimming removed 0 bases from V and 2 bases from J, with 12 bases in between. Germline loops: CDR1 SGHRS, CDR2 YFSETQ. As DNA, the CDR3 is TGCGCCAGCAGCTTGGGAATCCTAAAACCCTACAATGAGCAGTTCTTC. Protein sequence: CASSLGILKPYNEQFF.

This clone showed up just a few times. In DNA form, the CDR3 reads TGTGCCAGCAGATCCCGGCGGTCCAGCGGGGGGGCCGGGGAGCTGTTTTTT. It encodes CASRSRRSSGGAGELFF. The chain couples TRBV7-2 to TRBJ2-2; 10 nucleotides agree with TRBD2. The CDR3 is made up of 17 amino acids. The V segment lost 6 bases and the J segment 6 bases; nucleotides outside the gene matches: 13. CDR1 and CDR2 from the germline V gene are SGHTA and FQGNSA.

This chain connects TRBV4-3 to TRBJ2-1; 8 nucleotides align to TRBD2. From germline, CDR1 is LGHNA and CDR2 YSLEER. V lost 3 bases and J lost 8; bases outside the gene matches: 6. The CDR3 is 14 amino acids. CDR3 region: CASSQGLGEDEQFF. The CDR3 bases are TGCGCCAGCAGCCAGGGACTAGGGGAGGATGAGCAGTTCTTC.

This clone was found once. The J gene is TRBJ1-1, the V gene TRBV6-5; tentative D call: TRBD1 (5 bases). This CDR3 spans 11 amino acids. The germline V gene encodes CDR1 MNHEY and CDR2 SVGAGI. The V gene lost 7 bases and the J gene lost 6 bases, with 9 bases spanning the gap. Written as DNA, the CDR3 is TGTGCCAGCATCAGGGCCTCTGAAGCTTTCTTT. Its protein is CASIRASEAFF.

J is TRBJ2-7 and V is TRBV2; a possible D gene is TRBD2 (7 bases). Trimming removed 4 bases at V and 8 bases at J, with 15 bases between. The CDR3 has 13 residues. Germline V gene sequence: CDR1 SNHLY, CDR2 FYNNEI. The CDR3 spells CASSAGEGSKQYF. Here the CDR3 DNA reads TGTGCCAGCAGTGCAGGGGAGGGTTCCAAGCAGTACTTC.

This clone has only a few counts. Additional DNA sequences in this sample encode the identical CDR3. The V gene is TRBV6-5, the J gene TRBJ1-5; the D is unclear. The germline gives CDR1 MNHEY, CDR2 SVGAGI. This CDR3 spans 15 amino acids. V dropped 0 bases and J dropped 4 bases, with 10 bases sitting between them. The CDR3 loop is CASSYSGTSNQPQHF. The CDR3 DNA is TGTGCCAGCAGTTACTCGGGCACTTCAAATCAGCCCCAGCATTTT.

This clone turned up a few times. The chain uses TRBV6-6 and TRBJ1-1, with D unresolved. This CDR3 has 12 residues. Looked up from germline, CDR1 is MNHNY and CDR2 is SVGAGI (reference sequence). Trimming left V 6 bases short and J 1 base short, with 6 bases between. CDR3 nucleotides: TGTGCCAGCAGCGGGAGGAACACTGAAGCTTTCTTT. It codes for CASSGRNTEAFF.

This clone was recorded only once. The rearrangement uses TRBV6-6 and TRBJ2-2; D is possibly TRBD1 (6 bases). CDR1 and CDR2 (germline): MNHNY, SVGAGI (reference sequence). V was pared by 2 bases and J by 5 bases, with 9 bases between. The CDR3 extends over 14 amino acids. Here the CDR3 reads CASSYGGQTGELFF. The DNA of the CDR3 is TGTGCCAGCAGTTACGGAGGACAGACCGGGGAGCTGTTTTTT.

This chain joins TRBV21-1 and TRBJ1-4. TRBV21-1 is annotated as a pseudogene. This CDR3 comprises 16 residues. In nucleotides, the CDR3 is TGTGCCAGCAGCAAGTCCGGGATGTTAGATAATGAAAAACTGTTTTTT. Amino acids: CASSKSGMLDNEKLFF.